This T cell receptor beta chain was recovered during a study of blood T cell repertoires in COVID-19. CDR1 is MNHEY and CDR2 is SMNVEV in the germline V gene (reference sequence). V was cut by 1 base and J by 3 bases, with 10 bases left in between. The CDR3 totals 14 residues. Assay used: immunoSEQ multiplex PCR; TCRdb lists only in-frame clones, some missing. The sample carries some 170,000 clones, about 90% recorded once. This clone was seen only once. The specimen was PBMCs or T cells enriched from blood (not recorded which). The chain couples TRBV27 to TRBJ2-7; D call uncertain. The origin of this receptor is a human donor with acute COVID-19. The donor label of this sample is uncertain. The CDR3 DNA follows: TGTGCCAGCAGTTTATTAGGTCAGGACTACGAGCAGTACTTC. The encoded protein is CASSLLGQDYEQYF.